This passage covers 21 T cell receptor beta chains from one sample sequenced in a study of cytomegalovirus exposure and HLA in healthy donors. The PCR was carried out with 60 Vbeta primers and 13 Jbeta primers. The data were produced by immunoSEQ multiplex PCR, yet TCRdb's version contains in-frame clones alone and is incomplete. In the table there are roughly 160,000 clones, 85% of which are singletons. Material for sequencing was PBMCs. The receptor source for this set is a boy aged 2 to 9 in good health and CMV-seronegative.

The chain combines TRBV28 with TRBJ2-7; TRBD2 matches at 8 bases. The CDR3 covers 19 residues. V lost 4 bases and J lost 3; bases outside the gene matches: 20. CDR1 and CDR2 from the germline V gene are MDHEN and SYDVKM. The CDR3 is CASSSHGRASGSLNYEQYF. In nucleotides, the CDR3 is TGTGCCAGCAGTTCCCACGGCCGGGCCAGCGGGAGCCTCAACTACGAGCAGTACTTC.

This clone was observed once. This chain links TRBV19 with TRBJ2-3; the match to TRBD2 covers 13 bases. Trimming at V came to 0 bases and at J to 5 bases, leaving 5 bases not matched to a gene. Germline V gene sequence: CDR1 LNHDA, CDR2 SQIVND (reference sequence). The CDR3 runs 17 residues. CDR3: CASSIDGLAGAKDTQYF. The CDR3 DNA follows: TGTGCCAGTAGTATAGATGGACTAGCGGGAGCGAAAGATACGCAGTATTTT. The variable domain in full, completed from reference TRBV19 and TRBJ2-3, reads DGGITQSPKYLFRKEGQNVTLSCEQNLNHDAMYWYRQDPGQGLRLIYYSQIVNDFQKGDIAEGYSVSREKKESFPLTVTSAQKNPTAFYLCASSIDGLAGAKDTQYFGPGTRLTVL.

This clone was found a few times. V is TRBV30 and J is TRBJ2-7; 9 nucleotides align to TRBD1. Germline V gene lookup returns CDR1 GTSNPN and CDR2 SVGIG (reference sequence). This CDR3 contains 13 residues. With V trimmed by 3 bases and J by 10 bases, 10 bases remained unmatched. The CDR3 protein is CAWSSGTGSRQYV. The CDR3 DNA follows: TGTGCCTGGAGCTCCGGGACAGGGAGTCGTCAGTACGTC.

This clone was counted a single time. The chain couples TRBV5-6 to TRBJ2-2; D possibly corresponds to TRBD2 (5 bases). There are 15 residues in the CDR3. Germline CDR1 is SGHDT and CDR2 is YYEEEE. V gave up 2 bases and J gave up 3 bases, with 11 bases separating them. CDR3 residues: CASSFGGGDTGELFF. For the CDR3, the DNA is TGTGCCAGCAGCTTTGGTGGAGGTGACACCGGGGAGCTGTTTTTT.

This clone was seen only once. The chain carries TRBV10-3 and TRBJ1-1; the D is unclear. Germline lookup yields CDR1 ENHRY and CDR2 SYGVKD. V was trimmed by 2 bases and J by 2 bases, leaving 6 bases between them. The CDR3 has 13 amino acids. CDR3 sequence reads: CAISERVNTEAFF. In DNA form, the CDR3 reads TGTGCCATCAGTGAGCGGGTAAACACTGAAGCTTTCTTT.

This chain joins TRBV5-5 and TRBJ2-3; 15 bases agree with TRBD2. CDR1 SGHKS and CDR2 YYEKEE come from the germline V gene (reference sequence). CDR3 length equals 18 residues. Trimming at V came to 4 bases and at J to 0 bases, leaving 6 bases not matched to a gene. The CDR3 DNA follows: TGTGCCAGCAGCGGTGGGACTAGCGGGGGGACTAGCACAGATACGCAGTATTTT. Translated, it gives CASSGGTSGGTSTDTQYF.

As for this clone: A read error may account for a junction end that differs from germline. CDR3 bases: TGTTCCAGCAGCTTCACCGGGACTAGCAGTAGTGAGCAGTTCTTC. Residues: CSSSFTGTSSSEQFF. The genes are TRBV7-9 and TRBJ2-1, with TRBD2 matching over 9 bases. Germline V CDR1 and CDR2: SEHNR, FQNEAQ (reference sequence). This CDR3 has 15 residues.

V usage is TRBV18 and J usage is TRBJ2-7; weak D call: TRBD1 (6 bases). Germline V gene sequence: CDR1 KGHSH, CDR2 LQKENI. V gave up 1 base and J gave up 2 bases, with 9 bases separating them. This CDR3 spans 14 amino acids. The CDR3 region has the DNA TGTGCCAGCTCACCACTAGACAGGACCTACGAGCAGTACTTC. It is translated as CASSPLDRTYEQYF.

This chain links TRBV4-1 with TRBJ2-7, with 7 bases fitting TRBD2. The J segment lost 2 bases and the V segment lost 0 bases, leaving 10 bases of the junction unmatched. Germline V gene sequence: CDR1 MGHRA, CDR2 YSYEKL. CDR3 size: 17 residues. The CDR3 DNA reads as TGCGCCAGCAGCCAAGATTGGGACGGGGGGACTCCCTACGAGCAGTACTTC. Amino acid sequence: CASSQDWDGGTPYEQYF.

The table lists this clone with a count of one. The rearrangement uses TRBV14 and TRBJ2-6, with 8 bases identical to TRBD1. The junction had 7 bases not matched to a gene; V was cut back by 3 bases and J by 3 bases. Per germline, CDR1 SGHDN and CDR2 FVKESK. This CDR3 is 17 amino acids long. The CDR3 sequence is CASSHKAGGYGANVLTF. CDR3 nucleotide sequence: TGTGCCAGCAGCCATAAGGCAGGGGGCTATGGGGCCAACGTCCTGACTTTC. The full variable domain, completed using reference TRBV14 and TRBJ2-6, is EAGVTQFPSHSVIEKGQTVTLRCDPISGHDNLYWYRRVMGKEIKFLLHFVKESKQDESGMPNNRFLAERTGGTYSTLKVQPAELEDSGVYFCASSHKAGGYGANVLTFGAGSRLTVL.

The chain has TRBV4-2 and TRBJ1-1, with D maybe TRBD1 (5 bases). Germline CDR1 LGHNA, CDR2 YNFKEQ. Trimming pared 8 bases from V and 4 bases from J, leaving 14 bases between. This CDR3 is 13 amino acids long. The CDR3 is CASLGGGTTEAFF. Written as DNA, the CDR3 is TGTGCCAGCCTTGGGGGGGGGACCACTGAAGCTTTCTTT.

In its sample, this clone was seen once. This chain connects TRBV12-2 to TRBJ2-1; TRBD2 is taken as the D call from the table, unchecked against the DNA. TRBV12-2 counts as a pseudogene. CDR3 size: 17 residues. The CDR3 nucleotides are TGTGCAAGTCCCGTCCTAGGACTAGCGGGAGGGTCCAATGAGCAGTTCTTC. It yields the protein CASPVLGLAGGSNEQFF.

The chain is built from TRBV2 and TRBJ2-7, with TRBD2 matching over 8 bases. V lost 6 bases to trimming and J lost 3 bases; unmatched junction nucleotides: 4. The CDR3 has 13 residues. CDR1 is SNHLY and CDR2 is FYNNEI in the germline V gene. CDR3 loop: CASRRTSSYEQYF. DNA for the CDR3: TGTGCCAGCAGGAGGACTAGCAGCTACGAGCAGTACTTC.

The rearrangement joins TRBV6-4 to TRBJ1-1, with 7 bases aligning to TRBD1. CDR3 length equals 17 residues. From germline, CDR1 is MRHNA and CDR2 SNTAGT. With V trimmed by 2 bases and J by 6 bases, 15 bases remained unmatched. CDR3 DNA sequence: TGTGCCAGCAGTGACCCGGTAGACAGGGAGTATCGACCTGAAGCTTTCTTT. Translating gives CASSDPVDREYRPEAFF.

The rearrangement links TRBV16 to TRBJ1-2; TRBD1 matches at 12 bases. The ends lost 4 bases at V and 3 bases at J; junction bases unmatched: 15. Germline CDR1 KGHSY, CDR2 FQNENV. This CDR3 has 19 residues. The CDR3 nucleotides read TGTGCCAGCAGCCTACGACCTGGGACAGGGGGCAAGGCGGACTATGGCTACACCTTC. Protein product: CASSLRPGTGGKADYGYTF.

V and J are TRBV9 and TRBJ1-2; 11 nucleotides match TRBD1. Germline V CDR1 and CDR2: SGDLS, YYNGEE. The CDR3 loop spans 14 amino acids. V shed 4 bases and J 4 bases; nucleotides not matched to a gene: 3. The CDR3 bases are TGTGCCAGCAGCCAGGGGACAGGGGGCTATGGCTACACCTTC. Protein sequence: CASSQGTGGYGYTF.

The chain recombines TRBV13 with TRBJ1-1; 8 positions agree with TRBD1. The CDR3 runs 16 residues. The trim removed 5 bases at V and 6 bases at J, leaving 14 bases unmatched. Germline V gene lookup returns CDR1 PRHDT and CDR2 FYEKMQ (reference sequence). The CDR3 protein is CASSPLGRGLSPEAFF. The CDR3 nucleotides read TGTGCCAGCAGCCCCCTGGGCAGGGGGCTTTCCCCTGAAGCTTTCTTT.

The chain recombines TRBV5-4 with TRBJ2-1; D is perhaps TRBD2 (5 bases). The V end lost 4 bases, the J end lost 4 bases, and 15 bases lay between the germline ends. The CDR3 length is 15 residues. The germline V gene has CDR1 SGHNT and CDR2 YYREEE (reference sequence). The CDR3 loop is CASSLRTLLYNEQFF. In DNA, the CDR3 is TGTGCCAGCAGCCTTAGGACTCTACTATACAATGAGCAGTTCTTC.

The V call is TRBV28, the J call TRBJ2-2; 11 bases are a match to TRBD2. Germline V gene data show CDR1 as MDHEN and CDR2 as SYDVKM. CDR3 size: 17 residues. The junction had 13 bases not matched to a gene; V was cut back by 8 bases and J by 5 bases. The CDR3 protein is CASRTLLLAGETGELFF. The CDR3 region has the DNA TGTGCCAGCCGAACCCTCTTACTAGCGGGAGAAACCGGGGAGCTGTTTTTT.

The V call is TRBV5-1, the J call TRBJ1-1; D gene ambiguous. This CDR3 is built from 14 residues. V dropped 2 bases and J dropped 0 bases, with 8 bases sitting between them. Germline loops: CDR1 SGHRS, CDR2 YFSETQ. CDR3 in amino acids: CASSLTDMNTEAFF. The CDR3 region has the DNA TGCGCCAGCAGCTTAACAGACATGAACACTGAAGCTTTCTTT.

CDR3 in DNA: TGTGCCAGTAGTATTCAGGGCTTGAACACTGAAGCTTTCTTT. Protein sequence: CASSIQGLNTEAFF. The chain couples TRBV19 to TRBJ1-1; TRBD1 might be the D (5 bases). Trimming left V 3 bases short and J 0 bases short, with 8 bases between. Germline CDR1 and CDR2: LNHDA and SQIVND (reference sequence). The CDR3 sequence is 14 residues long. Using reference TRBV19 and TRBJ1-1 for the parts outside the CDR3, the full variable domain is DGGITQSPKYLFRKEGQNVTLSCEQNLNHDAMYWYRQDPGQGLRLIYYSQIVNDFQKGDIAEGYSVSREKKESFPLTVTSAQKNPTAFYLCASSIQGLNTEAFFGQGTRLTVV.